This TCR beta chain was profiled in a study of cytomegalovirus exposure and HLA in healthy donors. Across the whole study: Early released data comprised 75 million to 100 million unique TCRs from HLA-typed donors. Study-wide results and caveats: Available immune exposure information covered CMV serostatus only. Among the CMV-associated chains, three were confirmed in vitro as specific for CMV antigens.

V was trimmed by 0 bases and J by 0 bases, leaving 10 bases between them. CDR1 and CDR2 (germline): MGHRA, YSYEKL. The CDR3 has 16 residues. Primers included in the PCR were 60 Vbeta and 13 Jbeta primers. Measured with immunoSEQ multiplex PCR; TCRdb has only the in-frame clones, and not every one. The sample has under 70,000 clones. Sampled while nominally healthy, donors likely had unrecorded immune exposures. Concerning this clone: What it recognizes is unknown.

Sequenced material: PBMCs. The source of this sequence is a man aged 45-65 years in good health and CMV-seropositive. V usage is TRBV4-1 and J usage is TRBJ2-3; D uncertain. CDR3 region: CASSQDWPSSTDTQYF. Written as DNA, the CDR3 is TGCGCCAGCAGCCAAGATTGGCCTTCTAGCACAGATACGCAGTATTTT.